This T cell receptor beta chain was sequenced in a study of blood T cell repertoires in COVID-19. Trimming removed 4 bases at V and 5 bases at J, with 16 bases between. The CDR3 sequence is 15 residues long. Germline CDR1 and CDR2: MGHRA and YSYEKL. Everyone who took part was roughly 18 to 89 years old, and they came from about two dozen US areas. Clinical history as reported by participants underpinned cohort assignment. Original processing notes: Reference gene primer amplification gave estimated nucleated cell counts. The assay was immunoSEQ multiplex PCR, and TCRdb's table has in-frame clones only and misses some. V, J and clone size derive from that table, while D and trimming were established from the DNA sequence. The repertoire holds some 170,000 clones, roughly 87% seen once, with roughly 1.2% in the top ten.

This chain joins TRBV4-1 and TRBJ2-3; D may be TRBD2 (6 bases). The TCR originated in a human donor with acute COVID-19. The donor label of this sample is uncertain. The sequenced sample consisted of PBMCs or T cells enriched from blood (not recorded which). CDR3 in amino acids: CASSREGGHRDTQYF. The CDR3 bases are TGCGCCAGCAGCCGTGAGGGAGGACACCGAGATACGCAGTATTTT.